This T cell receptor beta chain was sequenced during a study of response to subunit inactivated influenza vaccine. Trimming stripped 5 bases from V and 5 bases from J, with 3 bases between. This CDR3 contains 10 residues. From germline, CDR1 is MNHEY and CDR2 SVGEGT. TCRdb passed the RT-PCR reads through MiXCR, listing each CDR3 protein once. The sample yields roughly 790,000 distinct CDR3 sequences, around 21% seen once. At least ten counts were recorded for this clonotype. The sequence derives from a man aged 45-60 years who received an inactivated influenza vaccine. Source: PBMCs from blood, taken less than 6 days after vaccination. The J gene is TRBJ2-5, the V gene TRBV6-2 or TRBV6-3; D gene unclear. The CDR3 region has the DNA TGTGCCAGCAGTAGTGAGACCCAGTACTTC. The encoded protein is CASSSETQYF.